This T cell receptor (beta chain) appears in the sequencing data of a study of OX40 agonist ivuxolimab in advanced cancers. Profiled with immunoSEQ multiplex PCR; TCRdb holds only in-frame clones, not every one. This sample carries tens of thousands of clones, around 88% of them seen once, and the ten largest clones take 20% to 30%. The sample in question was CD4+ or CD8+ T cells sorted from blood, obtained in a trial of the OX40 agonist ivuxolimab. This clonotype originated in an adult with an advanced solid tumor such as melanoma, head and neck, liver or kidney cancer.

The chain's CDR3 is CASSLRPSYEQYF. The CDR3 region has the DNA TGTGCCAGCAGTTTACGACCCTCCTACGAGCAGTACTTC. J is TRBJ2-7 and V is TRBV27, with no clear D. There are 13 residues in the CDR3. Germline CDR1 and CDR2: MNHEY and SMNVEV (reference sequence). V gave up 2 bases and J gave up 0 bases, with 5 bases separating them.